This T cell receptor (beta chain) was found in a study of graft-versus-host responses after intestinal transplantation. Study as a whole: Uniformly, recipients were administered anti-thymocyte globulin induction with subsequent tacrolimus and steroids for roughly three years.

Profiling relied on immunoSEQ multiplex PCR, and the TCRdb table lists in-frame clones only, not all of them. The sample yields 24,000 or so clones, around 78% seen once. CDR3 length: 15 amino acids. J was trimmed by 0 bases and V by 7 bases; bases with no gene match: 3. Germline V gene lookup returns CDR1 MDHEN and CDR2 SYDVKM. This TCR derives from a human patient who received an intestinal transplant, so some T cells may come from the graft donor. This specimen was PBMCs, taken around 29 days after intestinal transplant. The rearrangement links TRBV28 to TRBJ2-3, with 11 bases aligning to TRBD2. The chain's CDR3 is CASILAGGSTDTQYF. CDR3 sequence (DNA): TGTGCCAGCATCCTAGCGGGGGGAAGCACAGATACGCAGTATTTT.